One TCR beta chain is described in this entry. This specimen comes from a study of shared clonotypes between healthy human individuals. The CDR3 is made up of 15 amino acids. Per germline, CDR1 SGHRS and CDR2 YFSETQ. Germline trimming cut 1 base from V and 7 bases from J; bases unmatched to any gene: 6. Assay runs were performed at deep level. Study processing details: Without quality scores, immunoSEQ junctional reads could not be filtered like full-length reads. Clones were sequenced by immunoSEQ multiplex PCR, and TCRdb holds only the in-frame ones, with some missing. Clonal size and the V and J genes are those of that table, whereas D and trimming came from the DNA. The profile shows 2 million to 3 million clones, over 85% of them singletons.

The source of this sequence is a man aged 18 to 30 in good health. Some clones in this sample may be carry-over from other donors' samples. The specimen was naive CD4+ T cells from PBMCs. Subset meaning: CD45RA+ positively selected. The chain joins TRBV5-1 to TRBJ2-1; 9 bases line up with TRBD1. CDR3 DNA sequence: TGCGCCAGCAGCTTGAATGGAGGGACAGGGAATGAGCAGTTCTTC. Translation: CASSLNGGTGNEQFF.